This TCR beta chain came from a study of identical twins. This clonotype was picked up a small number of times. V lost 6 bases to trimming and J lost 4 bases, with 12 bases between them. This CDR3 contains 13 residues. Germline CDR1 SGHKS, CDR2 YYEKEE (reference sequence). TCRdb reanalysed the 5' RACE reads using MiXCR and keeps one entry per CDR3 protein. The sample lists about 730,000 distinct CDR3 sequences; about 20% were seen once. These data were likewise used in another study, on T cells expressing NK-cell markers. From that paper: It was sorted CD3+CD56+NKG2C+, CD3+CD56+NKG2C- and CD3+CD56-NKG2C+ T cells that supplied the TCR beta repertoires. Several experiments confined sorting to alpha-beta TCR T cells with an anti-gamma-delta TCR antibody. For several donors, the dominant NKG2C+ clonotypes made up about 1.0-7.0% of their CD8+ T cells. A few donors' CD3+CD56-NKG2C+ cells were dominated by the same clonotypes.

The sample comprised PBMCs. The sequence was collected from a woman in her late teens or twenties in good health. The chain combines TRBV5-5 with TRBJ2-3, with D perhaps TRBD1 or TRBD2 (5 bases each). In DNA form, the CDR3 reads TGTGCCAGCAACATTGGGGGTCCAGATACGCAGTATTTT. It is translated as CASNIGGPDTQYF.